The 26 T cell receptor beta chains given below trace back to one sample, sequenced in a study of cytomegalovirus exposure and HLA in healthy donors. Some clones are missing from TCRdb's copy, which holds only in-frame ones; the method was immunoSEQ multiplex PCR. The sample lists roughly 200,000 clones; about nine tenths were seen once. Sequencing was performed on PBMCs. These TCRs come from a young man in good health and CMV-seropositive.

The genes are TRBV4-3 and TRBJ2-1; 8 bases are a match to TRBD1. V lost 0 bases and J lost 9; bases outside the gene matches: 7. This CDR3 is built from 15 residues. The germline gives CDR1 LGHNA, CDR2 YSLEER. CDR3 amino acids: CASSQDGNRGSEQFF. In DNA form, the CDR3 reads TGCGCCAGCAGCCAAGATGGGAACAGGGGGAGTGAGCAGTTCTTC.

The chain joins TRBV6-5 to TRBJ1-2; no reliable D call. CDR1 and CDR2 (germline): MNHEY, SVGAGI. The CDR3 consists of 13 residues. Trimming removed 5 bases from V and 4 bases from J, with 11 bases in between. The CDR3 sequence is CASSAPGSYGYTF. The DNA for the CDR3 is TGTGCCAGCAGTGCCCCGGGCTCCTATGGCTACACCTTC.

A single count supports this clone. J is TRBJ2-7 and V is TRBV6-1, with D perhaps matching TRBD1 (5 bases). The V end was cut by 6 bases, the J end by 3 bases, with 9 bases between. Germline V gives CDR1 MNHNS, CDR2 SASEGT. This CDR3 contains 12 residues. The CDR3 spells CASSVQGYEQYF. The CDR3, as DNA: TGTGCCAGCAGCGTCCAGGGCTACGAGCAGTACTTC.

This chain links TRBV28 with TRBJ2-7; 8 bases line up with TRBD2. The trim removed 5 bases at V and 2 bases at J, leaving 11 bases unmatched. Looked up from germline, CDR1 is MDHEN and CDR2 is SYDVKM. This CDR3 comprises 16 residues. CDR3 in amino acids: CASSLHPGTRTYEQYF. The CDR3 region has the DNA TGTGCCAGCAGTCTCCATCCCGGGACTAGAACCTACGAGCAGTACTTC.

V gene TRBV27 combines with J gene TRBJ2-7; possibly TRBD1 for D (6 bases). CDR3 length: 15 amino acids. CDR1 is MNHEY, CDR2 SMNVEV, per germline (reference sequence). The V gene lost 5 bases and the J gene lost 0 bases, with 14 bases spanning the gap. The CDR3 loop is CASSPRTAPSYEQYF. In nucleotides, the CDR3 is TGTGCCAGCAGTCCTAGGACAGCCCCCTCCTACGAGCAGTACTTC.

The chain couples TRBV21-1 to TRBJ2-3; the tabulated D call, TRBD2, remains unverified against the DNA. TRBV21-1 is reported as a pseudogene. The CDR3 runs to 15 residues. CDR3 loop: CASSKTGGYTDTQYF. In nucleotides, the CDR3 is TGTGCCAGCAGCAAGACGGGAGGGTACACAGATACGCAGTATTTT.

This clone was observed a single time. The chain has TRBV6-6 and TRBJ2-1; 8 bases are shared with TRBD1. J lost 5 bases, V lost 8 bases, and 8 bases had no gene match. The germline V gene encodes CDR1 MNHNY and CDR2 SVGAGI (reference sequence). There are 14 residues in the CDR3. CDR3 residues: CASCARQGNNEQFF. For the CDR3, the DNA is TGTGCCAGCTGCGCTCGACAGGGGAACAATGAGCAGTTCTTC.

V is TRBV4-1 and J is TRBJ2-1, with 8 bases aligning to TRBD2. Germline loops: CDR1 MGHRA, CDR2 YSYEKL. The CDR3 is made up of 15 amino acids. The V segment lost 8 bases and the J segment 5 bases; nucleotides outside the gene matches: 11. CDR3 nucleotides: TGCGCCAGCCGATGGGCCGGGGGGGGAGACAATGAGCAGTTCTTC. It specifies CASRWAGGGDNEQFF.

The chain joins TRBV2 to TRBJ1-1, with D possibly TRBD1 on 5 matching bases. The V end lost 7 bases, the J end lost 6 bases, and 15 bases lay between the germline ends. Germline CDR1 and CDR2: SNHLY and FYNNEI. There are 13 residues in the CDR3. The CDR3 loop reads CASTNRNSAEAFF. Here the CDR3 DNA reads TGTGCCAGCACCAACAGGAATTCTGCTGAAGCTTTCTTT.

The chain carries TRBV27 and TRBJ1-1; D gene unclear. V was clipped by 3 bases and J by 6 bases, with 14 bases between them. This CDR3 spans 14 amino acids. The germline V gene has CDR1 MNHEY and CDR2 SMNVEV (reference sequence). The CDR3 DNA reads TGTGCCAGCAGTTTCTCCGGTCAGCGGTCTGAAGCTTTCTTT. This codes for CASSFSGQRSEAFF.

The chain uses TRBV7-3 and TRBJ2-2; tentatively, D is TRBD2 (6 bases). Trimming shortened V by 5 bases and J by 5 bases, and 12 bases separated the two germline ends. The CDR3 length is 14 residues. The V gene's germline CDR1 is SGHTA and CDR2 FQGTGA. DNA of the CDR3: TGTGCCAGCAGCAACTCGGGGGTGACCGGGGAGCTGTTTTTT. It is translated as CASSNSGVTGELFF.

This clone was counted a single time. The V gene is TRBV6-6, the J gene TRBJ1-5; D possibly corresponds to TRBD1 (5 bases). Germline values: CDR1 MNHNY, CDR2 SVGAGI (reference sequence). V dropped 2 bases and J dropped 7 bases, with 12 bases sitting between them. The CDR3 spans 14 residues. CDR3 sequence (DNA): TGTGCCAGCAGTTACAGGGGCAGGGACCAGCCCCAGCATTTT. This encodes CASSYRGRDQPQHF.

The chain couples TRBV18 to TRBJ1-1, with D perhaps TRBD1 (5 bases). The CDR3 has 15 residues. V was cut by 3 bases and J by 6 bases, with 17 bases left in between. Germline CDR1 and CDR2: KGHSH and LQKENI. CDR3 sequence: CASSPGSGAVAEAFF. As DNA, the CDR3 is TGTGCCAGCTCACCCGGTAGCGGGGCTGTCGCTGAAGCTTTCTTT.

J is TRBJ2-7 and V is TRBV7-6, with 9 bases lining up with TRBD1. V was pared by 1 base and J by 5 bases, with 6 bases of the junction left unmatched. This CDR3 has 15 residues. Germline CDR1 is SGHVS and CDR2 is FNYEAQ. For the CDR3, the DNA is TGTGCCAGCAGCTTAGAGCGGGACAGGGTTGACGAGCAGTACTTC. As protein: CASSLERDRVDEQYF.

The chain employs TRBV6-1 and TRBJ1-2; 7 bases match TRBD1. Germline V lookup: CDR1 MNHNS, CDR2 SASEGT. This CDR3 spans 15 amino acids. V lost 8 bases and J lost 5; bases outside the gene matches: 14. CDR3 in amino acids: CASVALGQNYYGYTF. CDR3 DNA: TGTGCCAGCGTTGCTTTGGGACAGAATTATTATGGCTACACCTTC.

The V gene is TRBV5-4, the J gene TRBJ2-5; 7 bases match TRBD1. The germline V gene encodes CDR1 SGHNT and CDR2 YYREEE (reference sequence). This CDR3 spans 13 amino acids. The V and J ends lost 4 bases and 5 bases, in that order; junction bases with no gene match: 5. This CDR3 reads CASSQGQTETQYF. CDR3 DNA: TGTGCCAGCAGCCAGGGACAGACGGAGACCCAGTACTTC.

The chain is built from TRBV28 and TRBJ2-2, with D perhaps being TRBD1 or TRBD2 (5 bases each). V dropped 3 bases and J dropped 4 bases, with 15 bases sitting between them. Germline CDR1 and CDR2: MDHEN and SYDVKM. The CDR3 is made up of 16 amino acids. CDR3 loop: CASSFRMGVGTGELFF. In DNA, the CDR3 is TGTGCCAGCAGTTTCAGGATGGGGGTAGGCACCGGGGAGCTGTTTTTT.

The rearrangement joins TRBV7-2 to TRBJ1-5, with 7 bases that match TRBD1. V gave up 0 bases and J gave up 3 bases; unmatched junction bases: 5. The CDR3 has 16 amino acids. In germline, CDR1 is SGHTA, CDR2 FQGNSA. Here the CDR3 reads CASSLAGTDLNQPQHF. The CDR3 nucleotides are TGTGCCAGCAGCTTAGCAGGGACAGACCTCAATCAGCCCCAGCATTTT.

The genes are TRBV9 and TRBJ2-7; TRBD1 might be the D (5 bases). This CDR3 region has 13 residues. Germline V gene lookup returns CDR1 SGDLS and CDR2 YYNGEE. The V and J ends lost 4 bases and 4 bases respectively, with 12 bases between them. CDR3 DNA: TGTGCCAGCAGCCCGGATCAGGGATACGAGCAGTACTTC. Translation: CASSPDQGYEQYF.

The V call is TRBV28, the J call TRBJ1-2, with D perhaps matching TRBD1 (6 bases). The V gene lost 6 bases and the J gene lost 8 bases, with 19 bases spanning the gap. This CDR3 is 14 amino acids long. Germline CDR1 reads MDHEN; CDR2 reads SYDVKM. Written as DNA, the CDR3 is TGTGCCAGCAGCCCCCCCTTTACAGGGCTGGGCTACACCTTC. Protein sequence: CASSPPFTGLGYTF.

This clone is a singleton in its sample. V usage is TRBV5-1 and J usage is TRBJ2-4, with D perhaps being TRBD1 or TRBD2 (5 bases each). The CDR3 has 17 amino acids. CDR1 is SGHRS, CDR2 YFSETQ, per germline. The ends were cut back, 4 bases at V and 1 base at J, with 18 bases in the middle. The CDR3, as DNA: TGCGCCAGCAGCCCGGTGGGGGAAGTAGGGGCCAAAAACATTCAGTACTTC. The encoded protein is CASSPVGEVGAKNIQYF.

The V and J genes are TRBV7-9 and TRBJ1-4; a weak D match, TRBD1 (6 bases). With 5 bases removed from V and 0 bases from J, the gap between germline ends came to 10 bases. The CDR3 consists of 15 residues. Looked up from germline, CDR1 is SEHNR and CDR2 is FQNEAQ (reference sequence). The CDR3 coding sequence is TGTGCCAGCAGCGCCCACAGGGCAACTAATGAAAAACTGTTTTTT. Translated, it gives CASSAHRATNEKLFF.

The rearrangement links TRBV7-6 to TRBJ2-7; D is perhaps TRBD1 (5 bases). Trimming took off 1 base at V and 1 base at J, with 14 bases between the two ends. CDR1 is SGHVS, CDR2 FNYEAQ, per germline. This CDR3 contains 16 residues. CDR3 sequence: CASSLVRGRGSYEQYF. Here the CDR3 DNA reads TGTGCCAGCAGCTTAGTAAGAGGAAGGGGATCCTACGAGCAGTACTTC.

The chain recombines TRBV11-3 with TRBJ1-5; D ambiguous. The germline V gene encodes CDR1 SGHNT and CDR2 YENEEA. The CDR3 sequence is 14 residues long. Trimming shortened V by 4 bases and J by 4 bases, and 11 bases separated the two germline ends. The CDR3 here is CASSSGPANQPQHF. DNA of the CDR3: TGTGCCAGCAGCTCCGGACCGGCGAATCAGCCCCAGCATTTT. The variable domain in full, completed from reference TRBV11-3 and TRBJ1-5, reads EAGVVQSPRYKIIEKKQPVAFWCNPISGHNTLYWYLQNLGQGPELLIRYENEEAVDDSQLPKDRFSAERLKGVDSTLKIQPAELGDSAVYLCASSSGPANQPQHFGDGTRLSIL.

This sequence joins TRBV30 and TRBJ1-1; D is possibly TRBD1 (6 bases). This CDR3 is built from 14 residues. Trimming took 5 bases from V and 0 from J, leaving 13 bases between them. Per the germline V gene, CDR1 is GTSNPN and CDR2 is SVGIG (reference sequence). This chain's CDR3 is CAWSRQALNTEAFF. The CDR3 nucleotides are TGTGCCTGGTCTCGACAGGCGCTGAACACTGAAGCTTTCTTT. Based on the CDR3 plus reference TRBV30 and TRBJ1-1, the full variable domain is SQTIHQWPATLVQPVGSPLSLECTVEGTSNPNLYWYRQAAGRGLQLLFYSVGIGQISSEVPQNLSASRPQDRQFILSSKKLLLSDSGFYLCAWSRQALNTEAFFGQGTRLTVV.

V gene TRBV5-1 combines with J gene TRBJ2-3; 11 nucleotides agree with TRBD2. CDR3 size: 17 residues. Germline trimming cut 1 base from V and 1 base from J; bases unmatched to any gene: 5. Germline lookup yields CDR1 SGHRS and CDR2 YFSETQ. The CDR3 spells CASSLPKTSGGTDTQYF. DNA for the CDR3: TGCGCCAGCAGCTTGCCTAAGACTAGCGGGGGCACAGATACGCAGTATTTT.